These 2 T cell receptor beta chains were all obtained from the same sample, sequenced in a study of neurological immune-mediated disorders. TCRdb independently ran MiXCR on the 5' RACE reads; one entry per CDR3 protein. In the table there are about 76,000 distinct CDR3 sequences, 17% of which are singletons. Sequences were obtained from PBMCs. These receptors came from a woman in her forties in good health.

This clonotype was counted a few times. V gene TRBV5-1 combines with J gene TRBJ2-1; possible D gene TRBD1, 5 bases. V was trimmed by 4 bases and J by 7 bases, leaving 18 bases between them. Per the germline V gene, CDR1 is SGHRS and CDR2 is YFSETQ. The CDR3 is 15 residues long. CDR3 DNA sequence: TGCGCCAGCAGCCTCGGGCTAGGGGTTATTAATGAGCAGTTCTTC. Encoded protein: CASSLGLGVINEQFF.

The V call is TRBV7-6, the J call TRBJ1-2; 7 bases line up with TRBD1. Germline V gives CDR1 SGHVS, CDR2 FNYEAQ. With 8 bases clipped from V and 6 bases from J, the junction kept 12 bases outside the gene matches. The CDR3 has 14 residues. CDR3 in amino acids: CASAAGDRVDGYTF. The CDR3 nucleotides are TGTGCCAGCGCCGCGGGAGACAGGGTAGATGGCTACACCTTC. Complete variable domain (other parts from reference TRBV7-6 and TRBJ1-2): GAGVSQSPRYKVTKRGQDVALRCDPISGHVSLYWYRQALGQGPEFLTYFNYEAQQDKSGLPNDRFSAERPEGSISTLTIQRTEQRDSAMYRCASAAGDRVDGYTFGSGTRLTVV.